Listed below are T cell receptor beta chains from one sample, sequenced in a study of technical replicates of blood from a handful of donors. TCRdb keeps only in-frame clones here, not all; method: immunoSEQ multiplex PCR. Altogether around 83,000 clones are present, more than 85% being singletons, with the ten largest covering 0.3% to 0.45%. Sequencing was carried out using T cells isolated from PBMCs. The receptors were sampled from a human donor in good health. Some clones in this sample may be carry-over from other donors' samples. Each CDR3 is given with its conserved first and last residue. The order of the fields is J gene, D gene, V gene, clone size, CDR3 DNA, CDR3 protein. A D gene is named only where the DNA matches it firmly. Clone sizes are given selectively: once, few, many, or a class where the clone is expanded.

>TRBJ2-2|-|TRBV4-2|once
TGTGCCAGCAGCCAAGAGGTGGGCGCTAGCTGGGTGGGGGAGCTGTTTTTT
CASSQEVGASWVGELFF
>TRBJ2-1|TRBD2|TRBV18|-
TGTGCCAGCATCGGGACTAGCGGGATGTACAATGAGCAGTTCTTC
CASIGTSGMYNEQFF
>TRBJ2-7|-|TRBV7-2|-
TGTGCCAGCAGCCGAAGGAGCTCCTACGAGCAGTACTTC
CASSRRSSYEQYF
>TRBJ1-5|TRBD1|TRBV15|-
TGTGCCACCAGCAGAGCCCGACAGGGACATCAGCCCCAGCATTTT
CATSRARQGHQPQHF
>TRBJ2-1|-|TRBV6-5|-
TGTGCCAGCAGTTACTCGAGTGGAGGTGAGCAGTTCTTC
CASSYSSGGEQFF
>TRBJ1-4|TRBD1|TRBV10-3|-
TGTGCCATCAGCGGGACAGAAAATGAAAAACTGTTTTTT
CAISGTENEKLFF
>TRBJ2-7|TRBD2|TRBV7-9|-
TGTGCCAGCAGCTCGGAACTAGCGCCGATCCACGAGCAGTACTTC
CASSSELAPIHEQYF
>TRBJ2-1|TRBD2|TRBV7-2|-
TGTGCCAGCAGCTTAGTGGCGGGAGTTTTTATGAATGAGCAGTTCTTC
CASSLVAGVFMNEQFF
>TRBJ2-3|-|TRBV21-1|-
TGTGCCAGCAGCAAATGGGAGGACCCCCTCCTAGATACGCAGTATTTT
CASSKWEDPLLDTQYF
>TRBJ1-2|-|TRBV5-8|once
TGTGCCAGCAGCTTTCAGGGCCCAGTAGACCGCTCTAACTATGGCTACACCTTC
CASSFQGPVDRSNYGYTF
>TRBJ1-5|-|TRBV6-1|-
TGTGCCAGCAGACTAGAGGGTCACAATCAGCCCCAGCATTTT
CASRLEGHNQPQHF
>TRBJ2-1|TRBD2|TRBV19|-
TGTGCCAGTAGTGGGGCGGGAGGGCCTGTCTACAATGAGCAGTTCTTC
CASSGAGGPVYNEQFF
>TRBJ2-7|-|TRBV5-5|-
TGTGCCAGCAGCTTATTAGCGACGAACTACGAGCAGTACTTC
CASSLLATNYEQYF
>TRBJ1-4|TRBD1|TRBV28|-
TGTGCCAGCAGTTTCGTATTTGGACAGGGACTGTTTTTT
CASSFVFGQGLFF
>TRBJ2-7|-|TRBV4-2|few
TGTGCCAGCAGCCAAGTCGAGTTAGCGTACGAGCAGTACTTC
CASSQVELAYEQYF
>TRBJ2-2|-|TRBV7-9|few
TGTGCCAGCAGCTTAACACTAGGCACCGGGGAGCTGTTTTTT
CASSLTLGTGELFF
>TRBJ2-7|TRBD2|TRBV7-9|-
TGTGCCAGCAGCTTGCAGGCTAGCGGGAGTTTCTACGAGCAGTACTTC
CASSLQASGSFYEQYF
>TRBJ2-3|-|TRBV5-1|-
TGCGCCAGCAGCTTGATGGGTCGACTTACAGATACGCAGTATTTT
CASSLMGRLTDTQYF
>TRBJ1-1|-|TRBV7-9|-
TGTGCCACCCAATCCCAGCGGATTGAAGCTTTCTTT
CATQSQRIEAFF
>TRBJ2-7|-|TRBV10-1|-
TGCGCCAGCAGTGAAGGGGTAGGGGCTACCTACGAGCAGTACTTC
CASSEGVGATYEQYF
>TRBJ2-5|TRBD2|TRBV30|-
TGTGCCTGGAGTGTACTATCAGACCAGCGGGACTTATACCAAGAGACCCAGTACTTC
CAWSVLSDQRDLYQETQYF
>TRBJ2-1|-|TRBV4-3|-
TGCGCCAGCAGCCGACAAACAGAGTACAATGAGCAGTTCTTC
CASSRQTEYNEQFF
>TRBJ2-7|-|TRBV6-6|-
TGTGCCAGCAGACCTAGCGAGGGCCAGCAGTACTTC
CASRPSEGQQYF
>TRBJ2-7|-|TRBV10-3|-
TGTGCCACCGAGGGTAGCTCCTACGAGCAGTACTTC
CATEGSSYEQYF
>TRBJ2-2|TRBD1|TRBV5-1|-
TGCGCCAGCGGGATGGGGACAGGGGGCTACACCGGGGAGCTGTTTTTT
CASGMGTGGYTGELFF
>TRBJ2-7|-|TRBV19|-
TGTGCCAGTAGTAGCCAGGGCTACGAGCAGTACTTC
CASSSQGYEQYF
>TRBJ2-1|TRBD2|TRBV7-2|-
TGTGCCAGCAGCCAAACACTAGCGCGGAACTACAATGAGCAGTTCTTC
CASSQTLARNYNEQFF
>TRBJ2-7|TRBD2|TRBV7-2|-
TGTGCCAGCAGCTTCCGTGGGGGGGAGGGGTACGAGCAGTACTTC
CASSFRGGEGYEQYF
>TRBJ2-2|-|TRBV6-5|-
TGTGCCAGCTTAAGAGGCGGGGAGCTGTTTTTT
CASLRGGELFF
>TRBJ2-1|-|TRBV7-2|-
TGTGCCAGCAGCTTAGGCCTCAGGGTCAATGAGCAGTTCTTC
CASSLGLRVNEQFF
>TRBJ2-7|-|TRBV5-1|once
TGCGCCAGCAGCTCAGGGGGGAGTTCCTACGAGCAGTACTTC
CASSSGGSSYEQYF
>TRBJ2-7|TRBD1|TRBV6-6|-
TGTGCCAGCAGTATAACGGGACAGGAGGGTAGCTACGAGCAGTACTTC
CASSITGQEGSYEQYF
>TRBJ1-1|-|TRBV19|-
TGTGCCAGTAGTCCCCGGGGAGGCCTTGGGACTGAAGCTTTCTTT
CASSPRGGLGTEAFF
>TRBJ1-5|-|TRBV2|-
TGTGCCAGCAGTGAACACGTCACAGGGAATCAGCCCCAGCATTTT
CASSEHVTGNQPQHF
>TRBJ1-1|-|TRBV7-9|-
TGTGCCAGCAGCCCTAAGGGGGTATATGGGGTCAACACTGAAGCTTTCTTT
CASSPKGVYGVNTEAFF
>TRBJ1-4|-|TRBV25-1|-
TGTGCCAGCAGTGATCCTGAGCCGGGACTGGTAGGTGAAAAACTGTTTTTT
CASSDPEPGLVGEKLFF
>TRBJ1-1|TRBD1|TRBV11-2|-
TGTGCCAGCAGCTCAGACAGGGCCGCAGGAGAGTTGAACACTGAAGCTTTCTTT
CASSSDRAAGELNTEAFF
>TRBJ2-5|TRBD2|TRBV15|-
TGTGCCACCAGCACCCCCTCTAGCGGGAGCGAGCAAGAGACCCAGTACTTC
CATSTPSSGSEQETQYF
>TRBJ2-3|TRBD2|TRBV11-3|-
TGTGCCAGCAGCTTAAGGGCGGGAGGGAACACAGATACGCAGTATTTT
CASSLRAGGNTDTQYF
>TRBJ2-7|-|TRBV28|-
TGTGCCAGCACCTCTCCGGGTGGAAAGTACGAGCAGTACTTC
CASTSPGGKYEQYF